Sequencing of this TCR beta chain was carried out in a study of blood T cell repertoires in COVID-19. Study information: Spain, Italy and the United States supplied samples that represented acute and convalescent COVID-19. In each case, the material was cDNA or gDNA derived from T cells, B-cell-depleted T cells, or PBMCs.

Per the authors' pipeline: It was from reference gene primer amplification that nucleated cell counts were estimated. Profiling relied on immunoSEQ multiplex PCR, and the TCRdb table lists in-frame clones only, not all of them. V, J and clone size are those of that table, while D and trimming were read from the DNA. The profile covers tens of thousands of clones, with roughly 82% appearing a single time and roughly 14% taken by the ten largest. The CDR3 loop spans 15 amino acids. Germline V gene sequence: CDR1 SGHVS, CDR2 FQNEAQ. With V trimmed by 1 base and J by 5 bases, 6 bases remained unmatched. This clone occurred a few times.

Sample: peripheral blood. The rearrangement joins TRBV7-8 to TRBJ1-1, with 8 bases fitting TRBD1. This clonotype originated in a human donor in a cohort sampled during active COVID-19. In DNA, the CDR3 is TGTGCCAGCAGCTTAGTCGGGACAGGAGGGACTGAAGCTTTCTTT. Translation: CASSLVGTGGTEAFF.